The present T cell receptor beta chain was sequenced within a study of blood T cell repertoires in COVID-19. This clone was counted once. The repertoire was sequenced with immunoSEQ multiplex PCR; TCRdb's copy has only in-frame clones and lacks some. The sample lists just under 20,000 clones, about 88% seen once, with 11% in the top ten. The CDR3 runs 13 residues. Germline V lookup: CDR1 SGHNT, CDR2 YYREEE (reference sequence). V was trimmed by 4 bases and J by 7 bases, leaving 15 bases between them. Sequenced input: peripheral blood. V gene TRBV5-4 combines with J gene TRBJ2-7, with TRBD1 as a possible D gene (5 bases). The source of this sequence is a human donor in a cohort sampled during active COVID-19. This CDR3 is CASSTGQAREQYF. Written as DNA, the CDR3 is TGTGCCAGCAGCACCGGACAAGCGCGAGAGCAGTACTTC. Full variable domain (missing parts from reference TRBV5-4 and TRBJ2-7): ETGVTQSPTHLIKTRGQQVTLRCSSQSGHNTVSWYQQALGQGPQFIFQYYREEENGRGNFPPRFSGLQFPNYSSELNVNALELDDSALYLCASSTGQAREQYFGPGTRLTVT.